This entry concerns a single TCR beta chain. This record belongs to a study of blood T cell repertoires in COVID-19. Study overall: Acute-phase and convalescent COVID-19 samples originated in the United States, Italy and Spain. Sources were T cells, B-cell-depleted T cells, or PBMCs; the material itself was cDNA or gDNA.

In the original analysis: Amplification with reference gene primers provided the estimates of nucleated cell counts. The method was immunoSEQ multiplex PCR; TCRdb's version includes in-frame clones alone and lacks a portion of them. D and trimming were read from the DNA, whereas the V and J calls and clone size are those reported in that table. Of 100,000 to 150,000 clones listed, more than 70% are singletons. J lost 8 bases, V lost 5 bases, and 10 bases had no gene match. Germline-derived CDR1 and CDR2 are SGHRS and YFSETQ. This CDR3 is built from 15 residues. This chain joins TRBV5-1 and TRBJ1-4; TRBD1 aligns across 9 bases. Sequenced: peripheral blood. The sequence came from a human donor in a cohort sampled during active COVID-19. Here the CDR3 DNA reads TGCGCCAGCAGACAACAGGGGGCTCTGAGGGAAAAACTGTTTTTT. Amino acids: CASRQQGALREKLFF.